One and the same sample provided the 28 T cell receptor beta chains below, sequenced in a study of blood T cells in healthy people across ages. A second PCR of roughly 6 to 12 cycles used a sample-barcoded 5' primer and a J-beta primer mix. TCRdb re-derived calls from the 5' RACE reads in MiXCR, one entry per CDR3 protein. The sample comprises 650,000 to 1,000,000 distinct CDR3 sequences, 35% to 40% of which are singletons, and 10% to 15% rests with the top ten. Source material: blood. These receptors all come from a man in his late teens or twenties in good health.

This clonotype came up once. The chain carries TRBV7-2 and TRBJ1-2; D is unclear. The germline V gene has CDR1 SGHTA and CDR2 FQGNSA. This CDR3 region has 18 residues. The V end lost 3 bases, the J end lost 2 bases, and 22 bases lay between the germline ends. DNA of the CDR3: TGTGCCAGCAGCTTTCGCCTTAGCGAGGACGGGATGAACTATGGCTACACCTTC. Amino acids: CASSFRLSEDGMNYGYTF.

The chain joins TRBV6-5 to TRBJ2-7, with 11 bases that match TRBD2. Germline trimming cut 7 bases from V and 5 bases from J; bases unmatched to any gene: 4. The germline V gene has CDR1 MNHEY and CDR2 SVGAGI. The CDR3 has 13 amino acids. CDR3 sequence reads: CASIGTSGHEQYF. The CDR3 DNA sequence: TGTGCCAGCATCGGGACTAGCGGCCACGAGCAGTACTTC.

Only a few counts were recorded for this clonotype. This chain connects TRBV7-2 to TRBJ2-5; no reliable D call. V lost 5 bases to trimming and J lost 3 bases, with 10 bases between them. Germline V gives CDR1 SGHTA, CDR2 FQGNSA. The CDR3 is 13 amino acids. The chain's CDR3 is CASSVRLKETQYF. The CDR3 DNA is TGTGCCAGCAGCGTAAGGCTAAAAGAGACCCAGTACTTC.

The V gene is TRBV7-9, the J gene TRBJ2-4, with D uncertain. This CDR3 comprises 11 residues. V was trimmed by 2 bases and J by 13 bases, leaving 9 bases between them. Germline CDR1 is SEHNR and CDR2 is FQNEAQ (reference sequence). For the CDR3, the DNA is TGTGCCAGCAGCTTAACATACGGGCAGTACTTC. It yields the protein CASSLTYGQYF.

This clonotype was counted only a few times. The chain combines TRBV7-2 with TRBJ2-1; TRBD1 aligns across 8 bases. Trimming cost V 5 bases and J 6 bases; bases outside gene matches: 12. Germline CDR1 reads SGHTA; CDR2 reads FQGNSA. This CDR3 has 16 residues. CDR3: CASSPGTGQGGNEQFF. Written as DNA, the CDR3 is TGTGCCAGCAGCCCCGGGACAGGCCAAGGAGGCAATGAGCAGTTCTTC.

This clonotype occurred a few times. The chain combines TRBV7-2 with TRBJ1-2, with 10 bases lining up with TRBD1. The germline V gene has CDR1 SGHTA and CDR2 FQGNSA. This CDR3 spans 15 amino acids. V shed 5 bases and J 6 bases; nucleotides not matched to a gene: 9. CDR3 sequence: CASSPGTGAPDGYTF. The CDR3 DNA is TGTGCCAGCAGCCCGGGGACAGGGGCCCCGGATGGCTACACCTTC.

The V gene is TRBV27, the J gene TRBJ2-1; 7 nucleotides align to TRBD1. This CDR3 has 13 residues. In germline, CDR1 is MNHEY, CDR2 SMNVEV (reference sequence). Trimming took 4 bases from V and 10 from J; bases not matched to a gene: 7. The CDR3 sequence is CASSWRTGYEQFF. The CDR3, as DNA: TGTGCCAGCAGTTGGAGGACAGGCTACGAGCAGTTCTTC.

CDR3 DNA sequence: TGTGCCACCAGCAGAGATACGGGCGGGGGGTACAATGAGCAGTTCTTC. This gives the protein CATSRDTGGGYNEQFF. V gene TRBV15 combines with J gene TRBJ2-1, with 8 bases fitting TRBD2. The V gene's germline CDR1 is LNHNV and CDR2 YYDKDF (reference sequence). Trimming took 0 bases from V and 4 from J; bases not matched to a gene: 5. The CDR3 extends over 16 amino acids.

This clonotype was seen a few times. V and J are TRBV6-7 and TRBJ2-5; TRBD1 might be the D (5 bases). TRBV6-7 carries the ORF label, with uncertain function. The CDR3 sequence is 15 residues long. The V and J ends lost 7 bases and 5 bases respectively, with 20 bases between them. The CDR3 nucleotides are TGTGCCAGCAATCCTGGTCAGGGTGAGATCGAGACCCAGTACTTC. As protein: CASNPGQGEIETQYF.

With regard to this clonotype: One junction end disagrees with the germline gene, perhaps due to a read error. The chain employs TRBV6-6 and TRBJ2-5, with D unclear. The CDR3 contains 15 residues. Germline values: CDR1 MNHNY, CDR2 SVGAGI (reference sequence). This CDR3 is CTSRRTVQFQETQYF. The CDR3 DNA is TGTACCAGCAGGCGGACGGTACAATTTCAAGAGACCCAGTACTTC.

The chain couples TRBV30 to TRBJ1-2, with 7 bases lining up with TRBD1. The junction had 17 bases not matched to a gene; V was cut back by 3 bases and J by 7 bases. This CDR3 contains 16 residues. Germline-derived CDR1 and CDR2 are GTSNPN and SVGIG (reference sequence). CDR3 in amino acids: CAWSKGKTGQGGGYTF. The CDR3 coding sequence is TGTGCCTGGAGCAAGGGAAAGACAGGGCAGGGAGGTGGCTACACCTTC.

V is TRBV4-1 and J is TRBJ2-5; D is ambiguous. The V gene lost 4 bases and the J gene lost 1 base, with 16 bases spanning the gap. The length of the CDR3 is 16 residues. Germline lookup yields CDR1 MGHRA and CDR2 YSYEKL. The CDR3 nucleotides are TGCGCCAGCAGCCCACTCGGGCGAGGTCGCCAAGAGACCCAGTACTTC. It translates to CASSPLGRGRQETQYF.

This clonotype was counted at least ten times. The chain uses TRBV12-3 or TRBV12-4 and TRBJ1-6; the D is unclear. There are 14 residues in the CDR3. The V gene lost 6 bases and the J gene lost 1 base, with 7 bases spanning the gap. The CDR3 here is CASSPSSYNSPLHF. As DNA, the CDR3 is TGTGCCAGCAGCCCTAGTTCCTATAATTCACCCCTCCACTTT.

The rearrangement joins TRBV6-5 to TRBJ2-7; 7 bases line up with TRBD1. CDR3 length: 15 residues. Germline V gives CDR1 MNHEY, CDR2 SVGAGI. The J segment lost 0 bases and the V segment lost 3 bases, leaving 5 bases of the junction unmatched. The chain's CDR3 is CASSYSGQSSYEQYF. CDR3 nucleotides: TGTGCCAGCAGTTATTCGGGACAGAGCTCCTACGAGCAGTACTTC.

This rearrangement joins TRBV5-1 to TRBJ2-1, with D perhaps TRBD1 or TRBD2 (5 bases each). Trimming took 2 bases from V and 6 from J, leaving 15 bases between them. Germline CDR1 reads SGHRS; CDR2 reads YFSETQ. This CDR3 has 15 residues. The CDR3 DNA reads as TGCGCCAGCAGCTTCGGGGCGACCCTTTCCAATGAGCAGTTCTTC. This codes for CASSFGATLSNEQFF. Together with reference TRBV5-1 and TRBJ2-1, the CDR3 gives the full variable domain: KAGVTQTPRYLIKTRGQQVTLSCSPISGHRSVSWYQQTPGQGLQFLFEYFSETQRNKGNFPGRFSGRQFSNSRSEMNVSTLELGDSALYLCASSFGATLSNEQFFGPGTRLTVL.

V is TRBV29-1 and J is TRBJ1-5; 8 bases agree with TRBD1. The V gene's germline CDR1 is SQVTM and CDR2 ANQGSEA. There are 14 residues in the CDR3. V shed 4 bases, J shed 2 bases, and the junction held 4 bases outside the gene matches. The CDR3 sequence is CSVADRGGNQPQHF. The CDR3 DNA is TGCAGCGTTGCTGACAGGGGTGGCAATCAGCCCCAGCATTTT.

The chain joins TRBV7-2 to TRBJ1-1, with TRBD1 matching 10 bases. Germline V gene data show CDR1 as SGHTA and CDR2 as FQGNSA. V dropped 2 bases and J dropped 8; count of bases not matched to a gene: 14. This CDR3 is 17 amino acids long. The CDR3 nucleotides read TGTGCCAGCAGCTTAAGGGGCCCGAGACAGGGGGCTCAGGAAGCTTTCTTT. Translated, it gives CASSLRGPRQGAQEAFF.

This rearrangement joins TRBV6-5 to TRBJ2-3; D gene unclear. This CDR3 region has 15 residues. The germline CDR1 and CDR2 sequences are MNHEY and SVGAGI. The germline V and J ends were trimmed by 5 bases and 1 base, with 13 bases remaining between them. Written as DNA, the CDR3 is TGTGCCAGCAGTGAGAGTGATTTACGCACAGATACGCAGTATTTT. Encoded protein: CASSESDLRTDTQYF.

The chain employs TRBV29-1 and TRBJ1-2; the D gene is possibly TRBD1 (5 bases). The CDR3 is 14 amino acids. CDR1 and CDR2 (germline): SQVTM, ANQGSEA. The ends were cut back, 6 bases at V and 2 bases at J, with 16 bases in the middle. The DNA for the CDR3 is TGCAGCGTCCAACGGAACAGGCTAAACTATGGCTACACCTTC. The encoded protein is CSVQRNRLNYGYTF.

The gene calls are TRBV5-1 and TRBJ2-1; D possibly corresponds to TRBD2 (6 bases). There are 16 residues in the CDR3. Trimming removed 0 bases from V and 2 bases from J, with 12 bases in between. Germline CDR1 SGHRS, CDR2 YFSETQ. CDR3 loop: CASSLGGTSPYNEQFF. DNA of the CDR3: TGCGCCAGCAGCTTGGGCGGGACCTCCCCCTACAATGAGCAGTTCTTC.

This clonotype was seen a few times. This rearrangement joins TRBV14 to TRBJ2-7; D is undetermined. V was clipped by 4 bases and J by 3 bases, with 16 bases between them. The V gene's germline CDR1 is SGHDN and CDR2 FVKESK. This CDR3 has 15 residues. CDR3: CASSRYRALRYEQYF. As DNA, the CDR3 is TGTGCCAGCAGCCGATACCGGGCCTTACGCTACGAGCAGTACTTC.

This clonotype was detected a few times. This chain links TRBV3-1 with TRBJ2-5, with D unresolved. Looked up from germline, CDR1 is LGHDT and CDR2 is YNNKEL (reference sequence). V lost 3 bases and J lost 1, with 18 bases in between. The CDR3 is 17 amino acids. CDR3 in amino acids: CASSHLTPASPQETQYF. CDR3 nucleotides: TGTGCCAGCAGCCACCTCACACCGGCCTCCCCCCAAGAGACCCAGTACTTC.

This clonotype was picked up one time. The chain has TRBV20-1 and TRBJ2-7; D is unclear. Germline V gene data show CDR1 as DFQATT and CDR2 as SNEGSKA (reference sequence). V was clipped by 5 bases and J by 4 bases, with 15 bases between them. The CDR3 runs 13 residues. The CDR3 reads CSAPHGWGYEQYF. The CDR3 bases are TGCAGTGCTCCCCACGGGTGGGGTTACGAGCAGTACTTC.

Only a few counts were recorded for this clonotype. The CDR3 region is CSARDLFSGGAEETQYF. The CDR3 region has the DNA TGCAGTGCTAGAGACTTGTTTAGTGGGGGGGCGGAAGAGACCCAGTACTTC. The V call is TRBV20-1, the J call TRBJ2-5, with D possibly being TRBD2 (7 bases). Germline V gene lookup returns CDR1 DFQATT and CDR2 SNEGSKA (reference sequence). The CDR3 sequence is 17 residues long. V gave up 0 bases and J gave up 3 bases, with 20 bases separating them.

This clonotype was found once. This sequence may be a read error, since a much larger clone differs from it by one base. The V gene is TRBV10-3, the J gene TRBJ2-7; D is ambiguous. Trimming removed 0 bases from V and 9 bases from J, with 6 bases in between. The germline V gene has CDR1 ENHRY and CDR2 SYGVKD. CDR3 length: 11 residues. The CDR3 sequence is CAISESHGQYF. CDR3 bases: TGTGCCATCAGTGAGTCCCACGGGCAGTACTTC.

This chain connects TRBV24-1 to TRBJ1-5; 7 bases agree with TRBD1. Germline V gene lookup returns CDR1 KGHDR and CDR2 SFDVKD. V trimming: 3 bases; J trimming: 6 bases; junction bases outside the gene matches: 4. The length of the CDR3 is 14 residues. DNA of the CDR3: TGTGCCACCAGTGATGACAGGGCGAGTCAGCCCCAGCATTTT. It specifies CATSDDRASQPQHF.

As to this clonotype: Since a much larger clone is just one base distant, this may be a read error. J is TRBJ2-7 and V is TRBV4-3; 10 nucleotides line up with TRBD1. The J call may be mistaken, given a closer DNA end match to TRBJ2-5. The CDR3 runs to 15 residues. Germline V CDR1 and CDR2: LGHNA, YSLEER. CDR3 sequence reads: CASGHDRGRGETQYF. As DNA, the CDR3 is TGCGCCAGCGGCCACGACAGGGGGCGTGGAGAGACCCAGTACTTC.

There are many counts of this clonotype. An end of the junction does not agree with germline; a read error may underlie this. V is TRBV7-9 and J is TRBJ1-1, with D possibly matching TRBD1 (5 bases). Germline CDR1 and CDR2: SEHNR and FQNEAQ (reference sequence). The CDR3 sequence is 13 residues long. CDR3 region: CASSPRGGTEAFF. CDR3 in DNA: TGCGCCAGCAGCCCCCGGGGGGGCACTGAAGCTTTCTTT.